The next 27 T cell receptor beta chains were all read from a single sample in a study of shared clonotypes between healthy human individuals. The method was immunoSEQ multiplex PCR; TCRdb's version includes in-frame clones alone and lacks a portion of them. The sample lists about 1,800,000 clones, over 85% occurring once. In the naive CD8 group, cells lacked CD45RO and were positively selected for CCR7, so terminally differentiated effector memory CD45RA+ cells were left out. What was sequenced was naive CD8+ T cells sorted from blood. The source of these receptors is a man aged 18 to 30 in good health.

The chain has TRBV6-5 and TRBJ2-7; TRBD2 aligns across 10 bases. The V segment lost 4 bases and the J segment 2 bases; nucleotides outside the gene matches: 8. Germline CDR1 MNHEY, CDR2 SVGAGI. CDR3 length: 16 amino acids. CDR3 bases: TGTGCCAGCAGTTTATCGGGGACTAGCGTAACCTACGAGCAGTACTTC. Translating gives CASSLSGTSVTYEQYF.

V and J are TRBV5-5 and TRBJ1-6, with 7 bases matching TRBD1. V lost 4 bases to trimming and J lost 6 bases; unmatched junction nucleotides: 4. This CDR3 comprises 14 residues. In germline, CDR1 is SGHKS, CDR2 YYEKEE (reference sequence). The CDR3 DNA follows: TGTGCCAGCAGCCCGGGACAGAGTAATTCACCCCTCCACTTT. Protein sequence: CASSPGQSNSPLHF.

The chain is built from TRBV10-2 and TRBJ1-6; D gene uncertain. This CDR3 comprises 14 residues. In germline, CDR1 is WSHSY, CDR2 SAAADI. Trimming left V 2 bases short and J 8 bases short, with 10 bases between. The CDR3 DNA reads TGCGCCAGCAGTGAGGCCTCCTTGGATTCACCCCTCCACTTT. Its translation is CASSEASLDSPLHF.

The chain has TRBV5-1 and TRBJ2-7; 8 bases match TRBD1. V shed 3 bases, J shed 2 bases, and the junction held 7 bases outside the gene matches. The CDR3 is 15 amino acids. In germline, CDR1 is SGHRS, CDR2 YFSETQ. The CDR3 loop is CASSSDGTGPYEQYF. As DNA, the CDR3 is TGCGCCAGCAGCTCCGATGGGACAGGACCCTACGAGCAGTACTTC.

Only one count was recorded for this clone. J is TRBJ2-7 and V is TRBV19; perhaps TRBD2 as D (6 bases). Trimming stripped 7 bases from V and 3 bases from J, with 10 bases between. This CDR3 is built from 12 residues. Per the germline V gene, CDR1 is LNHDA and CDR2 is SQIVND (reference sequence). CDR3 amino acids: CASMGTYYEQYF. As DNA, the CDR3 is TGTGCCAGTATGGGGACTTACTACGAGCAGTACTTC.

This clone is a singleton in its sample. The CDR3: CASSIDLETNNEKLFF. The DNA for the CDR3 is TGTGCCAGTAGTATAGATCTGGAGACAAATAATGAAAAACTGTTTTTT. The chain has TRBV19 and TRBJ1-4; D unclear. The CDR3 sequence is 16 residues long. V shed 0 bases and J shed 4 bases, with 12 bases lying between them. Per germline, CDR1 LNHDA and CDR2 SQIVND (reference sequence). The variable domain in full, with the rest retrieved from reference TRBV19 and TRBJ1-4, is DGGITQSPKYLFRKEGQNVTLSCEQNLNHDAMYWYRQDPGQGLRLIYYSQIVNDFQKGDIAEGYSVSREKKESFPLTVTSAQKNPTAFYLCASSIDLETNNEKLFFGSGTQLSVL.

This chain connects TRBV9 to TRBJ2-2, with 12 positions matching TRBD2. CDR1 is SGDLS, CDR2 YYNGEE, per germline. CDR3 size: 16 residues. Trimming cost V 3 bases and J 6 bases; bases outside gene matches: 6. The CDR3 bases are TGTGCCAGCAGCGGTGGACTAGCGGGACTCGCCGGGGAGCTGTTTTTT. Translating gives CASSGGLAGLAGELFF.

For this clone: Distinct nucleotide sequences in the sample also encode this CDR3. The gene calls are TRBV9 and TRBJ1-1; D gene ambiguous. CDR1 SGDLS and CDR2 YYNGEE come from the germline V gene. V lost 0 bases to trimming and J lost 5 bases, with 8 bases between them. The CDR3 covers 13 residues. As DNA, the CDR3 is TGTGCCAGCAGCGTAGAGGAAGGGACTGAAGCTTTCTTT. It translates to CASSVEEGTEAFF.

The J gene is TRBJ2-7, the V gene TRBV7-8; D perhaps matches TRBD1 (5 bases). CDR3 size: 16 residues. V lost 1 base to trimming and J lost 0 bases, with 13 bases between them. Germline values: CDR1 SGHVS, CDR2 FQNEAQ. Written as DNA, the CDR3 is TGTGCCAGCAGCTTAGGGGGCCGATTAAGCTCCTACGAGCAGTACTTC. Protein product: CASSLGGRLSSYEQYF. Together with reference TRBV7-8 and TRBJ2-7, the CDR3 gives the full variable domain: GAGVSQSPRYKVAKRGQDVALRCDPISGHVSLFWYQQALGQGPEFLTYFQNEAQLDKSGLPSDRFFAERPEGSVSTLKIQRTQQEDSAVYLCASSLGGRLSSYEQYFGPGTRLTVT.

V and J are TRBV7-9 and TRBJ2-3, with D tentatively TRBD2 (7 bases). From germline, CDR1 is SEHNR and CDR2 FQNEAQ (reference sequence). The CDR3 totals 16 residues. V gave up 2 bases and J gave up 5 bases, with 17 bases separating them. CDR3 loop: CASSLPRGGLGDTQYF. The CDR3, as DNA: TGTGCCAGCAGCTTACCCAGGGGAGGGTTGGGAGATACGCAGTATTTT.

This clone was seen just once. Sequence at one end of the junction differs from germline and may be a read error. In the same sample, other DNA sequences code for this CDR3. V usage is TRBV5-6 and J usage is TRBJ1-5, with D hard to call. The germline V gene encodes CDR1 SGHDT and CDR2 YYEEEE. There are 14 residues in the CDR3. The CDR3 loop is CASSLDGSNQPQHF. The CDR3 DNA sequence: TGTGCCAGCAGTTTGGACGGCAGCAATCAGCCCCAGCATTTT.

With regard to this clone: The same CDR3 can be traced to other DNA sequences in this sample. This chain uses TRBV27 with TRBJ1-3; D is unclear. The CDR3 is 15 amino acids. Per the germline V gene, CDR1 is MNHEY and CDR2 is SMNVEV (reference sequence). V was cut by 5 bases and J by 0 bases, with 11 bases left in between. In DNA, the CDR3 is TGTGCCAGCAGTCCCGGACGAACCTCTGGAAACACCATATATTTT. Protein: CASSPGRTSGNTIYF.

As to this clone: This specimen includes other DNA sequences encoding the same CDR3. CDR3 DNA: TGTGCCAGCAGCCTGGGACAGGGTTTAAACTACGAGCAGTACTTC. Its protein is CASSLGQGLNYEQYF. This chain links TRBV6-5 with TRBJ2-7; TRBD1 matches at 9 bases. CDR3 size: 15 residues. Germline trimming cut 6 bases from V and 3 bases from J; bases unmatched to any gene: 9. CDR1 MNHEY and CDR2 SVGAGI come from the germline V gene.

This chain links TRBV30 with TRBJ2-7; the match to TRBD2 covers 8 bases. The germline CDR1 and CDR2 sequences are GTSNPN and SVGIG (reference sequence). Trimming removed 4 bases from V and 2 bases from J; junction bases left unmatched: 7. The CDR3 length is 14 residues. The CDR3 reads CAWTIRGGPYEQYF. CDR3 coding DNA: TGTGCCTGGACAATTCGGGGGGGACCCTACGAGCAGTACTTC.

This chain links TRBV27 with TRBJ1-4, with D hard to call. V gave up 4 bases and J gave up 8 bases, with 11 bases separating them. This CDR3 is built from 13 residues. Germline V CDR1 and CDR2: MNHEY, SMNVEV (reference sequence). The CDR3 nucleotides are TGTGCCAGCAGTTCACTAAATCAAGAAAAACTGTTTTTT. This translates into CASSSLNQEKLFF. The complete variable domain, with remaining parts taken from reference TRBV27 and TRBJ1-4, reads EAQVTQNPRYLITVTGKKLTVTCSQNMNHEYMSWYRQDPGLGLRQIYYSMNVEVTDKGDVPEGYKVSRKEKRNFPLILESPSPNQTSLYFCASSSLNQEKLFFGSGTQLSVL.

The CDR3 DNA is TGCAGCTCGGCGTGGGACAGGACCTACGAGCAGTACTTC. This codes for CSSAWDRTYEQYF. The genes are TRBV29-1 and TRBJ2-7, with 8 bases lining up with TRBD1. The CDR3 is made up of 13 amino acids. CDR1 is SQVTM and CDR2 is ANQGSEA in the germline V gene. The ends lost 8 bases at V and 2 bases at J; junction bases unmatched: 8.

This clone has just a few counts. The rearrangement joins TRBV7-9 to TRBJ1-1, with no clear D. CDR3 size: 13 residues. The germline V and J ends were trimmed by 5 bases and 1 base, with 8 bases remaining between them. The germline V gene has CDR1 SEHNR and CDR2 FQNEAQ (reference sequence). The CDR3 DNA is TGTGCCAGCAGCAATCTTTGGAACACTGAAGCTTTCTTT. Protein sequence: CASSNLWNTEAFF.

V gene TRBV29-1 combines with J gene TRBJ2-1, with 7 bases matching TRBD1. This CDR3 contains 13 residues. J lost 4 bases, V lost 5 bases, and 5 bases had no gene match. Germline CDR1 SQVTM, CDR2 ANQGSEA. CDR3 amino acids: CSVRQGTYNEQFF. DNA of the CDR3: TGCAGCGTTCGACAGGGAACTTACAATGAGCAGTTCTTC.

As DNA, the CDR3 is TGCGCCAGCAGCTTAGGGGGTTCTCGAGAGACCCAGTACTTC. Translation: CASSLGGSRETQYF. The chain has TRBV5-1 and TRBJ2-5; perhaps TRBD1 as D (6 bases). Deletions cut 2 bases from V and 4 bases from J, with 12 bases between. Germline loops: CDR1 SGHRS, CDR2 YFSETQ. The CDR3 contains 14 residues.

The chain is built from TRBV29-1 and TRBJ2-3; D may correspond to TRBD1 or TRBD2 (5 bases each). Trimming cost V 2 bases and J 0 bases, with 9 bases left between them. Per germline, CDR1 SQVTM and CDR2 ANQGSEA. The CDR3 spans 14 residues. CDR3 residues: CSVEHRDSTDTQYF. The CDR3 DNA is TGCAGCGTTGAACACCGGGACAGCACAGATACGCAGTATTTT.

This clone was observed once. This sample also contains other DNA sequences that code for the same CDR3. The chain's CDR3 is CASSFGLSTGELFF. CDR3 sequence (DNA): TGTGCCAGCAGTTTCGGGTTGTCAACCGGGGAGCTGTTTTTT. This chain uses TRBV27 with TRBJ2-2; no firm D call. V lost 3 bases and J 5 bases, leaving 10 bases between the germline ends. The CDR3 totals 14 residues. Germline lookup yields CDR1 MNHEY and CDR2 SMNVEV (reference sequence).

The CDR3 protein is CASSFSIYEQYF. The CDR3, as DNA: TGTGCCAGCAGCTTCTCCATCTACGAGCAGTACTTC. V and J are TRBV7-8 and TRBJ2-7; no clear D. V lost 3 bases and J lost 3, with 6 bases in between. The CDR3 totals 12 residues. Germline V gives CDR1 SGHVS, CDR2 FQNEAQ.

This chain links TRBV30 with TRBJ2-3, with TRBD2 identical over 7 bases. Germline values: CDR1 GTSNPN, CDR2 SVGIG (reference sequence). The CDR3 totals 18 residues. V shed 2 bases, J shed 0 bases, and the junction held 14 bases outside the gene matches. CDR3 bases: TGTGCCTGGAGTCCCACCCTGGGGGGGAGCCTTAGCACAGATACGCAGTATTTT. This codes for CAWSPTLGGSLSTDTQYF. The full variable domain, rest sourced from reference TRBV30 and TRBJ2-3, is SQTIHQWPATLVQPVGSPLSLECTVEGTSNPNLYWYRQAAGRGLQLLFYSVGIGQISSEVPQNLSASRPQDRQFILSSKKLLLSDSGFYLCAWSPTLGGSLSTDTQYFGPGTRLTVL.

This rearrangement joins TRBV19 to TRBJ1-4; D gene ambiguous. Trimming pared 5 bases from V and 4 bases from J, leaving 5 bases between. The CDR3 totals 12 residues. Germline CDR1 reads LNHDA; CDR2 reads SQIVND (reference sequence). CDR3 in amino acids: CASSLLNEKLFF. CDR3 coding DNA: TGTGCCAGTAGTCTCCTTAATGAAAAACTGTTTTTT.

The chain employs TRBV27 and TRBJ2-7, with D possibly TRBD1 on 6 matching bases. Trimming removed 4 bases from V and 4 bases from J, with 17 bases in between. Germline CDR1 reads MNHEY; CDR2 reads SMNVEV (reference sequence). The CDR3 totals 15 residues. The CDR3 region is CASSSLAVQGYEQYF. CDR3 coding DNA: TGTGCCAGCAGTTCCCTCGCGGTCCAGGGGTACGAGCAGTACTTC.

The sample holds one count of this clone. J is TRBJ2-2 and V is TRBV7-6, with TRBD2 identical over 9 bases. The CDR3 consists of 16 residues. V trimming: 10 bases; J trimming: 0 bases; junction bases outside the gene matches: 9. Germline lookup yields CDR1 SGHVS and CDR2 FNYEAQ. The CDR3 DNA is TGTGCCATCGTTTGGGCTAGCGGGGCGAACACCGGGGAGCTGTTTTTT. Translating gives CAIVWASGANTGELFF.

The chain recombines TRBV9 with TRBJ2-7, with 8 bases that match TRBD2. CDR3 size: 16 residues. With V trimmed by 0 bases and J by 2 bases, 7 bases remained unmatched. Germline V lookup: CDR1 SGDLS, CDR2 YYNGEE. The CDR3 DNA sequence: TGTGCCAGCAGCGTAGAAGGACTAGCCGACACCTACGAGCAGTACTTC. Translated, it gives CASSVEGLADTYEQYF.